Listed here is a single T cell receptor beta chain. The target antigen is unknown. The read terminates 3 residues before the CDR3 end, so the remaining end is supplied by the germline J gene. This sample was included in a study of Tregs in tolerant kidney transplant recipients. Study-level results: Donor-specific Treg expansion exceeded global Treg expansion in tolerant patients, suggesting antigen drive. Validation in larger populations is needed because few patients were studied.

Recipients received nonmyeloablative bone marrow transplants from related graft donors, with transient mixed chimerism. Unstimulated regulatory T cells (CD4+CD25+CD127-), CD4+CD25- non-regulatory cells, CD4 and CD8 cells were FACS-sorted from thawed PBMCs. TCRdb keeps only in-frame clones here, not all; method: immunoSEQ multiplex PCR. This sample's table has roughly 10,000 clones. The CDR3 length is 13 residues. The germline V gene has CDR1 SEHNR and CDR2 FQNEAQ (reference sequence). Sequencing used CD8+ T cells from blood (PBMCs), obtained 24 months after the transplant. V is TRBV7-9 and J is TRBJ1-1, with D uncertain. This TCR came from a human patient who received a combined kidney and bone marrow transplant. The graft donor may have contributed some T cells. This CDR3 reads CASSSTMADTAFF. CDR3 DNA, as far as it was read: TGTGCCAGCAGCTCAACTATGGCAGATACG.